Here is one T cell receptor (beta chain) with its context. Sequenced by immunoSEQ multiplex PCR; TCRdb stores in-frame clones only, minus some. Of 54,000 or so clones listed, around 86% were seen once; the top ten hold roughly 8%. This CDR3 region has 12 residues. CDR1 and CDR2 (germline): GTSNPN, SVGIG (reference sequence). Trimming left V 0 bases short and J 6 bases short, with 6 bases between. This sample was taken from a study of blood T cell repertoires in COVID-19. The source material was peripheral blood. This TCR came from a man aged 50 or older with active COVID-19. This chain links TRBV30 with TRBJ2-1, with D unclear. CDR3 sequence reads: CAWSVRGNEQFF. The CDR3 region has the DNA TGTGCCTGGAGTGTGCGTGGCAATGAGCAGTTCTTC. The complete variable domain, with remaining parts taken from reference TRBV30 and TRBJ2-1, reads SQTIHQWPATLVQPVGSPLSLECTVEGTSNPNLYWYRQAAGRGLQLLFYSVGIGQISSEVPQNLSASRPQDRQFILSSKKLLLSDSGFYLCAWSVRGNEQFFGPGTRLTVL.